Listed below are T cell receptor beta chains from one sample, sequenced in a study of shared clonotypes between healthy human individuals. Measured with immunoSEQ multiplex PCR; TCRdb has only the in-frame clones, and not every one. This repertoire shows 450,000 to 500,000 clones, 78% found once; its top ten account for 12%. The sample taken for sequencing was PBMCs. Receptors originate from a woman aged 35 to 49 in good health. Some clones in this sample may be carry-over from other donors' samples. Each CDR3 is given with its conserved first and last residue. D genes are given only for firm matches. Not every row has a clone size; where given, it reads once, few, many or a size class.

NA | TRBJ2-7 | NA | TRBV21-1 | CATSDRTSGYEQYF | TGTGCCACCAGCGATAGGACTAGCGGCTACGAGCAGTACTTC
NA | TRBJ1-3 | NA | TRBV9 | CASSVGASGNTIYF | TGTGCCAGCAGCGTAGGCGCTTCTGGAAACACCATATATTTT
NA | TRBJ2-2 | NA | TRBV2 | CASRDTIGELFF | TGTGCCAGCAGGGACACGATTGGGGAGCTGTTTTTT
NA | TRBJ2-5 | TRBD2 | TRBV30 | CAWSAGLAGETQYF | TGTGCCTGGAGTGCAGGACTAGCGGGAGAGACCCAGTACTTC
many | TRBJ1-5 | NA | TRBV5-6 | CASSLAEREDQPQHF | TGTGCCAGCAGCTTGGCGGAAAGAGAGGATCAGCCCCAGCATTTT
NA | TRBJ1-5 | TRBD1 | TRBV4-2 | CASSQDLGAGGNQPQHF | TGTGCCAGCAGCCAAGATCTTGGCGCAGGGGGAAATCAGCCCCAGCATTTT
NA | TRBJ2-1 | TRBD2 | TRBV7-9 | CASSLSSGSIEQFF | TGTGCCAGCAGCTTATCTAGCGGGAGTATTGAGCAGTTCTTC
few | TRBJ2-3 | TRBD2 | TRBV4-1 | CASSLLAGADTQYF | TGCGCCAGCAGTTTACTAGCGGGAGCAGATACGCAGTATTTT
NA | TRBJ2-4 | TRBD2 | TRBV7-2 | CASSLGGGTSVNIQYF | TGTGCCAGCAGCTTAGGAGGTGGGACTAGCGTAAACATTCAGTACTTC
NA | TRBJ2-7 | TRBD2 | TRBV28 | CASSVAGLSSYEQYF | TGTGCCAGCAGTGTAGCGGGACTTAGCTCCTACGAGCAGTACTTC
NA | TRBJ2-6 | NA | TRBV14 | CATRATGANVLTF | TGTGCCACCAGGGCCACTGGGGCCAACGTCCTGACTTTC
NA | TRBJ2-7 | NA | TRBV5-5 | CASSFRAGSSYEQYF | TGTGCCAGCAGCTTCCGGGCGGGGAGCTCCTACGAGCAGTACTTC
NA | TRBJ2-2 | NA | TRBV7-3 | CASSSSVTGELFF | TGTGCCAGCAGTTCTAGCGTTACCGGGGAGCTGTTTTTT
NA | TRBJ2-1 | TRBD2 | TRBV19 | CASSTGLAGNEQFF | TGTGCCAGTAGTACGGGACTAGCGGGGAATGAGCAGTTCTTC
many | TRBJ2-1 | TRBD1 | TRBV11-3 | CASSARQGRLNEQFF | TGTGCCAGCAGCGCCCGACAGGGTCGGCTCAATGAGCAGTTCTTC
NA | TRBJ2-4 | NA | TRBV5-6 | CASSSYRLAKNIQYF | TGTGCCAGCAGCTCCTACAGATTAGCCAAAAACATTCAGTACTTC
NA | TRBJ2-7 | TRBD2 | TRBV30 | CAWRAGGRQYF | TGTGCCTGGAGGGCGGGGGGTAGGCAGTACTTC
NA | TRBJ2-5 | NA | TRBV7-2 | CASSPVRGVQETQYF | TGTGCCAGCAGCCCGGTGAGGGGGGTCCAAGAGACCCAGTACTTC
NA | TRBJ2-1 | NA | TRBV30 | CAYRLVIEQFF | TGTGCCTACCGACTAGTGATTGAGCAGTTCTTC
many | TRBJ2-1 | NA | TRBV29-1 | CSVEGLDPVDEQFF | TGCAGCGTTGAGGGCCTAGACCCTGTTGATGAGCAGTTCTTC
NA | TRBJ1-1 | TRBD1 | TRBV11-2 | CASSFAGGLNTEAFF | TGTGCCAGCAGCTTCGCAGGGGGCCTGAACACTGAAGCTTTCTTT
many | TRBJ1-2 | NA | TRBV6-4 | CASSGAEGGTDGYTF | TGTGCCAGCAGTGGGGCCGAGGGGGGGACGGATGGCTACACCTTC
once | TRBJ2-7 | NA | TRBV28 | CASSNPFPYEQYF | TGTGCCAGCAGTAACCCCTTCCCCTACGAGCAGTACTTC
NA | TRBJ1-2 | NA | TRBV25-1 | CASSLQGVNYGYTF | TGTGCCAGCAGCCTACAGGGAGTTAACTATGGCTACACCTTC
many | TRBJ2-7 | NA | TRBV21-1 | CASSIYRVWAEQYF | TGTGCCAGCAGCATCTACAGGGTTTGGGCTGAGCAGTACTTC
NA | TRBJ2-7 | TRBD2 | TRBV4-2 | CASSQDTRGRSYEQYF | TGTGCCAGCAGCCAAGATACCCGCGGGAGGTCTTACGAGCAGTACTTC
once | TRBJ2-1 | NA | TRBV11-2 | CASSSGLGAHYNEQFF | TGTGCCAGCAGCTCAGGTCTGGGGGCCCACTACAATGAGCAGTTCTTC
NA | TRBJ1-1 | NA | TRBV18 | CASSPGDTEAFF | TGTGCCAGCTCCCCAGGGGACACTGAAGCTTTCTTT
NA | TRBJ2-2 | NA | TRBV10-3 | CAISTHLLATGELFF | TGTGCCATCAGCACTCACCTCCTAGCAACCGGGGAGCTGTTTTTT
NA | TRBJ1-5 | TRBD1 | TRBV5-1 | CASSPGQGRQPQHF | TGCGCCAGCAGCCCGGGACAGGGACGCCAGCCCCAGCATTTT
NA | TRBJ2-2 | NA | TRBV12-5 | CASGFLTDRTGELFF | TGTGCTAGTGGTTTTCTTACGGACCGCACCGGGGAGCTGTTTTTT
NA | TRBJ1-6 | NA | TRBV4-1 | CASSQGPPGAYNSPLHF | TGCGCCAGCAGCCAAGGGCCTCCGGGGGCCTATAATTCACCCCTCCACTTT
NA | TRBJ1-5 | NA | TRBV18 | CASSPSQGVGQPQHF | TGTGCCAGCTCACCAAGTCAGGGAGTAGGCCAGCCCCAGCATTTT
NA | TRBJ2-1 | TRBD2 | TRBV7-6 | CASSLGSGRGNEQFF | TGTGCCAGCAGCTTGGGTAGCGGGAGAGGAAATGAGCAGTTCTTC
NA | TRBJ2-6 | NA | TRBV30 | CAWSVPGANVLTF | TGTGCCTGGAGTGTACCCGGGGCCAACGTCCTGACTTTC
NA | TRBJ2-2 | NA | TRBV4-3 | CASSQLGRGTGELFF | TGCGCCAGCAGCCAGCTCGGTCGGGGCACCGGGGAGCTGTTTTTT
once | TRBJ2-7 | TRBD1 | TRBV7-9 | CASSLAAGTAGYEQYF | TGTGCCAGCAGCTTAGCTGCCGGGACAGCTGGCTACGAGCAGTACTTC
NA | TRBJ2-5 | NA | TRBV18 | CASSPRGTEQETQYF | TGTGCCAGCTCACCGCGCGGGACAGAACAAGAGACCCAGTACTTC
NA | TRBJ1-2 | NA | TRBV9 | CASSVRQGYGYTF | TGTGCCAGCAGCGTAAGGCAGGGCTATGGCTACACCTTC
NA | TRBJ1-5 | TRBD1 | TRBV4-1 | CASSHGSGTGVNQPQHF | TGCGCCAGCAGCCATGGTAGCGGGACAGGGGTCAATCAGCCCCAGCATTTT
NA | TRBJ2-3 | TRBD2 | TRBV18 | CASSPPLAGATDTQYF | TGTGCCAGCTCACCGCCACTAGCGGGAGCCACAGATACGCAGTATTTT
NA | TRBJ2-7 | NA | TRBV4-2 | CASSLGAYEQYF | TGTGCCAGCAGCTTGGGAGCCTACGAGCAGTACTTC
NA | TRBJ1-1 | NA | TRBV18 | CASSRDTEAFF | TGTGCCAGCTCACGCGACACTGAAGCTTTCTTT
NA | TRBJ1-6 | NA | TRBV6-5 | CASRPRQRSNSPLHF | TGTGCCAGCAGGCCGAGACAGAGATCGAATTCACCCCTCCACTTT
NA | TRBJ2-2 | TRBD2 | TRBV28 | CASSFSGEGRTGELFF | TGTGCCAGCAGTTTTTCTGGGGAGGGGAGAACCGGGGAGCTGTTTTTT
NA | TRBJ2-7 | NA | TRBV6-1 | CASSDSYEQYF | TGTGCCAGCAGTGACTCATACGAGCAGTACTTC
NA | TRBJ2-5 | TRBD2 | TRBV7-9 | CASSFRTGLAAKTELAQYF | TGTGCCAGCAGCTTCAGGACGGGACTAGCGGCCAAGACGGAGTTGGCCCAGTACTTC
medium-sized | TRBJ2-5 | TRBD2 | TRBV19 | CASRGVGRAQETQYF | TGTGCCAGTAGAGGGGTCGGGAGGGCCCAAGAGACCCAGTACTTC
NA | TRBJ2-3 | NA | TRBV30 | CAWETRGPDTQYF | TGTGCCTGGGAGACAAGAGGCCCAGATACGCAGTATTTT
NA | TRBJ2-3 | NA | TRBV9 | CASSVAPPGGADTQYF | TGTGCCAGCAGCGTAGCCCCGCCAGGGGGGGCGGATACGCAGTATTTT
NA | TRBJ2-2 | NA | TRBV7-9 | CASSLFAANTGELFF | TGTGCCAGCAGCTTATTCGCAGCGAACACCGGGGAGCTGTTTTTT
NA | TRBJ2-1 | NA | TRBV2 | CASKGGPTRMNEQFF | TGTGCCAGCAAGGGAGGTCCAACCCGGATGAATGAGCAGTTCTTC
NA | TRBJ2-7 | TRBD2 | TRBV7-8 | CASSLGRGKYEQYF | TGTGCCAGCAGCTTAGGGCGGGGGAAATACGAGCAGTACTTC
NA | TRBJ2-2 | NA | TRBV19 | CASSMWRAATGELFF | TGTGCCAGTAGTATGTGGAGGGCAGCCACCGGGGAGCTGTTTTTT
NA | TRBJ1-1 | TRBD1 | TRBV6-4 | CASSEKGQTEAFF | TGTGCCAGCAGTGAAAAGGGACAGACTGAAGCTTTCTTT
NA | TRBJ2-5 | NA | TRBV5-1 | CASSEGSTGETQYF | TGCGCCAGCTCAGAGGGTTCAACGGGGGAGACCCAGTACTTC